This T cell receptor (beta chain) was recovered during a study of CD8+CD57+ T cells in acquired aplastic anemia. Study-wide background: DNA recovered from sorted CD4+ and CD8+ cells had a mean of about 3 ug. Study findings and constraints: The same twenty-nine CD8+ CDR3 sequences occurred in patients and in controls.

The TCR beta profiling, which covered VDJ combination and CDR3 sequence, was carried out using genomic DNA as the template. MiXCR was run by TCRdb on the reads, yielding one entry per CDR3 protein. The table lists 250,000 to 350,000 distinct CDR3 sequences, approximately 57% of them singletons. Germline V gene data show CDR1 as SGHRS and CDR2 as YFSETQ. The CDR3 extends over 16 amino acids. Trimming took off 3 bases at V and 2 bases at J, with 18 bases between the two ends. A note on this clonotype: Its antigen is currently unknown.

Source material: sorted CD4+, CD8+, or CD8+CD57+ T cells (not recorded which) from PBMCs. The TCR sequence derives from a human donor with severe aplastic anemia or a healthy control (not recorded which). The rearrangement uses TRBV5-1 and TRBJ2-7; tentatively, D is TRBD2 (6 bases). This CDR3 reads CASSSPRDGRTYEQYF. In DNA, the CDR3 is TGCGCCAGCAGCTCACCACGGGACGGGAGAACCTACGAGCAGTACTTC.